The rows below give T cell receptor beta chains drawn from one sample of a study of cytomegalovirus exposure and HLA in healthy donors. Some clones are missing from TCRdb's copy, which holds only in-frame ones; the method was immunoSEQ multiplex PCR. This repertoire shows about 160,000 clones, just under 80% found once; its top ten account for under 1.5%. The sequenced sample consisted of PBMCs. Receptors were obtained from a man aged 25-40 years in good health and CMV-seronegative. Each CDR3 is given with its conserved first and last residue. D genes are given only for firm matches. Size values are once, few and many counts, or a class for expanded clones, and some rows have none.

clone size | CDR3 length | D gene | J gene | V gene | CDR3 protein | CDR3 DNA
NA | 13 | NA | TRBJ1-1 | TRBV19 | CASSTHKNTEAFF | TGTGCCAGTAGTACACACAAGAACACTGAAGCTTTCTTT
few | 11 | TRBD1 | TRBJ2-7 | TRBV5-1 | CASSSGDSPLF | TGCGCCAGCAGCTCCGGGGACAGTCCCCTCTTC
NA | 16 | TRBD2 | TRBJ2-3 | TRBV30 | CAWSASGTRVTDTQYF | TGTGCCTGGAGTGCCTCCGGGACTAGGGTCACAGATACGCAGTATTTT
once | 16 | NA | TRBJ2-5 | TRBV5-1 | CASSLAGQLGGETQYF | TGCGCCAGCAGCTTGGCTGGACAGCTAGGAGGAGAGACCCAGTACTTC
NA | 19 | TRBD2 | TRBJ2-2 | TRBV9 | CASSLRASGGFLNTGELFF | TGTGCCAGCAGCCTCCGGGCTAGCGGGGGGTTTCTGAACACCGGGGAGCTGTTTTTT
few | 14 | NA | TRBJ2-2 | TRBV9 | CASSPRTETGELFF | TGTGCCAGCAGCCCGCGGACAGAAACCGGGGAGCTGTTTTTT
NA | 16 | TRBD2 | TRBJ2-3 | TRBV27 | CASPHGGGGVRVAQYF | TGTGCCAGCCCTCACGGGGGCGGGGGGGTGAGAGTGGCGCAGTATTTT
NA | 18 | TRBD1 | TRBJ2-6 | TRBV5-4 | CASSPEGQAWPGANVLTF | TGTGCCAGCAGCCCGGAGGGACAGGCTTGGCCTGGGGCCAACGTCCTGACTTTC
NA | 15 | NA | TRBJ2-7 | TRBV7-3 | CASSLIPGRNYEQYF | TGTGCCAGCAGCTTAATTCCCGGGAGAAACTACGAGCAGTACTTC
NA | 19 | TRBD2 | TRBJ2-1 | TRBV7-8 | CASSPPGIRALADYNEQFF | TGTGCCAGCAGCCCCCCGGGGATCCGGGCCCTAGCGGACTACAATGAGCAGTTCTTC
NA | 15 | TRBD1 | TRBJ1-4 | TRBV2 | CASNGQGGTNEKLFF | TGTGCCAGCAATGGACAGGGTGGAACTAATGAAAAACTGTTTTTT
NA | 13 | NA | TRBJ2-2 | TRBV4-3 | CASSQEATGELFF | TGCGCCAGCAGCCAAGAGGCCACCGGGGAGCTGTTTTTT
NA | 12 | NA | TRBJ2-4 | TRBV27 | CASRHRENIQYF | TGTGCCAGCAGACACAGGGAAAACATTCAGTACTTC
NA | 17 | TRBD1 | TRBJ1-5 | TRBV6-1 | CASSEASFYRGEQPQHF | TGTGCCAGCAGTGAAGCTTCCTTTTACAGGGGGGAGCAGCCCCAGCATTTT
NA | 19 | TRBD2 | TRBJ2-7 | TRBV4-3 | CASSPTPGAGTSITYEQYF | TGCGCCAGCAGCCCTACCCCAGGGGCCGGGACTAGTATTACCTACGAGCAGTACTTC
NA | 12 | NA | TRBJ1-1 | TRBV25-1 | CASSRVNTEAFF | TGTGCCAGCAGCAGGGTGAACACTGAAGCCTTCTTT
NA | 14 | TRBD1 | TRBJ1-2 | TRBV5-1 | CASSRGGEVNGYTF | TGCGCCAGCAGTAGAGGGGGCGAGGTTAATGGCTACACCTTC
NA | 16 | TRBD1 | TRBJ2-1 | TRBV7-6 | CASSLTGTGLYNEQFF | TGTGCCAGCAGTCTCACCGGGACAGGACTGTACAATGAGCAGTTCTTC
NA | 15 | TRBD2 | TRBJ2-7 | TRBV28 | CASSGGTSGSYEQYF | TGTGCCAGCAGTGGAGGGACTAGCGGATCCTACGAGCAGTACTTC
NA | 14 | TRBD2 | TRBJ2-7 | TRBV7-8 | CASSFRDYPYEQYF | TGTGCCAGCAGCTTCCGGGACTACCCCTACGAGCAGTACTTC
NA | 17 | NA | TRBJ2-6 | TRBV18 | CASSLTEVYSGANVLTF | TGTGCCAGCTCACTAACGGAGGTCTACTCTGGGGCCAACGTCCTGACTTTC
NA | 14 | NA | TRBJ2-2 | TRBV7-9 | CSRTRGENTGELFF | TGTTCCAGGACTCGGGGAGAAAACACCGGGGAGCTGTTTTTT
NA | 16 | TRBD2 | TRBJ2-3 | TRBV6-1 | CASSERGTSLADTQYF | TGTGCCAGCAGTGAAAGGGGGACTAGCTTAGCAGATACGCAGTATTTT
NA | 16 | TRBD1 | TRBJ2-1 | TRBV7-7 | CASSAETGARVNEQFF | TGTGCTAGCAGCGCCGAGACAGGGGCTAGGGTGAATGAGCAGTTCTTC
once | 12 | NA | TRBJ1-5 | TRBV28 | CASSLRGQPQHF | TGTGCCAGCAGTTTAAGGGGACAGCCCCAGCATTTT
NA | 13 | NA | TRBJ2-7 | TRBV14 | CASSQGTFYEQYF | TGTGCCAGCAGCCAAGGTACTTTCTACGAGCAGTACTTC
NA | 13 | NA | TRBJ2-1 | TRBV30 | CAWRRQGSNEQFF | TGTGCCTGGAGGAGGCAGGGAAGCAATGAGCAGTTCTTC
NA | 16 | TRBD2 | TRBJ2-7 | TRBV4-2 | CASSQVELASSYEQYF | TGTGCCAGCAGCCAAGTCGAACTAGCGTCCTCCTACGAGCAGTACTTC
NA | 13 | TRBD2 | TRBJ2-3 | TRBV11-2 | CASSLGTRDTQYF | TGTGCCAGCAGCTTAGGGACTAGGGATACGCAGTATTTT
NA | 14 | NA | TRBJ2-1 | TRBV19 | CASRGSEVYNEQFF | TGTGCCAGTAGGGGGAGCGAGGTCTACAATGAGCAGTTCTTC
NA | 15 | TRBD2 | TRBJ2-7 | TRBV28 | CASSNPGLVTYEQYF | TGTGCCAGCAGTAATCCGGGACTAGTAACCTACGAGCAGTACTTC
NA | 13 | TRBD1 | TRBJ1-1 | TRBV28 | CASRWTGNTEAFF | TGTGCCAGCAGATGGACAGGGAACACTGAAGCTTTCTTT
NA | 14 | NA | TRBJ1-4 | TRBV2 | CASSSGTTNEKLFF | TGTGCCAGCTCTTCAGGGACTACTAATGAAAAACTGTTTTTT
NA | 16 | TRBD2 | TRBJ2-5 | TRBV7-6 | CASSLTSGRGQETQYF | TGTGCCAGCAGCCTGACTAGCGGGAGGGGACAAGAGACCCAGTACTTC
NA | 14 | NA | TRBJ2-4 | TRBV5-1 | CASRATTGTDIQYF | TGCGCCAGCAGAGCGACTACAGGGACGGACATTCAGTACTTC
NA | 15 | TRBD1 | TRBJ1-2 | TRBV19 | CASTPDRGRDYGYTF | TGTGCCAGTACCCCAGACAGGGGGCGAGACTATGGCTACACCTTC
few | 13 | NA | TRBJ2-2 | TRBV7-9 | CASSEVRTGELFF | TGTGCCAGCAGCGAGGTACGAACCGGGGAGCTGTTTTTT
NA | 18 | TRBD1 | TRBJ1-1 | TRBV15 | CATSRDLNRGNMNTEAFF | TGTGCCACCAGCAGAGACCTGAACAGGGGAAATATGAACACTGAAGCTTTCTTT
once | 15 | NA | TRBJ1-5 | TRBV6-5 | CASSYSPGINQPQHF | TGTGCCAGCAGTTACTCGCCAGGGATCAATCAGCCCCAGCATTTT
NA | 15 | TRBD1 | TRBJ2-3 | TRBV9 | CASSVADRGTDTQYF | TGTGCCAGCAGCGTAGCTGACAGGGGGACAGATACGCAGTATTTT
once | 14 | TRBD1 | TRBJ2-3 | TRBV25-1 | CASSELQGLDTQYF | TGTGCCAGCAGTGAACTACAGGGGTTGGATACGCAGTATTTT
once | 15 | NA | TRBJ2-3 | TRBV6-5 | CASSYWQGSADTQYF | TGTGCCAGCAGTTATTGGCAGGGTTCCGCAGATACGCAGTATTTT
NA | 15 | NA | TRBJ1-2 | TRBV5-1 | CASSFQDRVSYGYTF | TGCGCCAGCAGCTTTCAAGACAGAGTAAGCTATGGCTACACCTTC
NA | 13 | NA | TRBJ2-7 | TRBV10-1 | CASSESGRHEQYF | TGCGCCAGCAGTGAGTCGGGGCGCCACGAGCAGTACTTC
NA | 18 | TRBD2 | TRBJ2-3 | TRBV7-2 | CASSLAASGGRVSDTQYF | TGTGCCAGCAGCTTAGCAGCTAGCGGGGGGCGGGTTTCAGATACGCAGTATTTT
NA | 16 | TRBD2 | TRBJ2-1 | TRBV10-3 | CAISGYSGRAYNEQFF | TGTGCCATCAGTGGGTATAGCGGGAGGGCCTACAATGAGCAGTTCTTC
NA | 14 | NA | TRBJ2-7 | TRBV4-3 | CASSQERWAYEQYF | TGCGCCAGCAGCCAAGAGCGGTGGGCCTACGAGCAGTACTTC
NA | 16 | TRBD2 | TRBJ2-7 | TRBV10-2 | CASREGWTSVSYEQYF | TGCGCCAGCCGAGAGGGTTGGACTAGCGTGTCCTACGAGCAGTACTTC
NA | 13 | NA | TRBJ1-5 | TRBV6-5 | CATGGNSNQPQHF | TGTGCCACCGGAGGGAATAGCAATCAGCCCCAGCATTTT
NA | 14 | NA | TRBJ1-6 | TRBV30 | CAWSAGQLNSPLHF | TGTGCCTGGAGTGCCGGACAGCTTAATTCACCCCTCCACTTT